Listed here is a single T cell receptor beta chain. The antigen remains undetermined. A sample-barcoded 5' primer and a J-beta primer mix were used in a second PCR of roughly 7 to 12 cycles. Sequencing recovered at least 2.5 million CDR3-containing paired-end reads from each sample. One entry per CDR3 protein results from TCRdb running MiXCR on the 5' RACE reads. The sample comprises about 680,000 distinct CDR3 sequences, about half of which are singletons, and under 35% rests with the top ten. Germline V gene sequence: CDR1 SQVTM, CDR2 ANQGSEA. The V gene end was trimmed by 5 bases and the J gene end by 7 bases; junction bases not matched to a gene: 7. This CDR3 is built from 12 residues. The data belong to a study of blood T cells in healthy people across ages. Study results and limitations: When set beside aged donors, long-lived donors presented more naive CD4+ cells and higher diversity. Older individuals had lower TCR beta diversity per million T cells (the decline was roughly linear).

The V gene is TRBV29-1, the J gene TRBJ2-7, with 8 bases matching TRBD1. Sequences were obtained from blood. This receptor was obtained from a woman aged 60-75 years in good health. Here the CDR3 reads CSVLDRGNEQYF. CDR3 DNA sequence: TGCAGCGTTCTCGACAGGGGCAATGAGCAGTACTTC.